The following is a T cell receptor beta chain sequence with its context. Its antigen is undetermined. cDNA libraries of TCR beta carried unique molecular identifiers. T cells numbering about 1 to 11 million yielded some 520,000 cDNA molecules. TCRdb re-called the PCR reads with MiXCR, one entry per CDR3 protein. The sample lists roughly 620,000 distinct CDR3 sequences, about 40% occurring once. The data derive from a study of post-analysis software for immune sequencing data. Study context: There were relapsing-remitting, secondary progressive and progressive-relapsing multiple sclerosis among the disease courses included.

Trimming left V 1 base short and J 2 bases short, with 11 bases between. CDR3 length: 15 amino acids. Germline-derived CDR1 and CDR2 are SEHNR and FQNEAQ (reference sequence). Whole-study results and caveats: The five TRBV segments detected at higher frequency in patients than in controls included TRBV5-6, TRBV5-1 and TRBV20-1. Patients with multiple sclerosis recorded significantly lower normalized Chao1 diversity than controls, the study found. Under F measure analysis, samples from one preparation batch co-clustered strongly.

The sample comprised blood. The V call is TRBV7-9, the J call TRBJ1-2; D gene uncertain. This TCR derives from a girl aged 5 to 17 with multiple sclerosis. The CDR3 coding sequence is TGTGCCAGCAGCTTAGGCGGCGCGGCCAACTATGGCTACACCTTC. Protein: CASSLGGAANYGYTF.